This note documents a single TCR beta chain sequence. Time point in this sample: neoterminal ileum biopsy at postoperative endoscopy, about 6 months after surgery. Included were adult ileal or ileocolonic Crohn's patients indicated for ileocolonic resection. This entry comes from a study of T cell repertoires in ileal Crohn's disease. The repertoire was sequenced with immunoSEQ multiplex PCR; TCRdb's copy has only in-frame clones and lacks some. The sample consists of roughly 3,900 clones, 75% to 85% of them appearing once. The germline V and J ends were trimmed by 1 base and 0 bases, with 13 bases remaining between them. The CDR3 sequence is 18 residues long. CDR1 is LGHNA, CDR2 YSLEER, per germline.

Sample: ileal tissue. The receptor was derived from an adult with Crohn's disease. The chain couples TRBV4-3 to TRBJ2-6; no clear D. The CDR3 DNA reads as TGCGCCAGCAGCCAAGGGGCAGGTCGGTTCTCTGGGGCCAACGTCCTGACTTTC. Its translation is CASSQGAGRFSGANVLTF.